Listed here are 3 T cell receptor beta chains from one sample, sequenced in a study of tumor-infiltrating lymphocytes in primary liver carcinoma. The authors made TCR beta cDNA from around 500 ng total RNA with a constant-region primer. Amplification in three nested multiplex PCR rounds with slightly modified ARM-PCR gave rise to TCR beta libraries. The study ran its first two PCR rounds for approximately 11 cycles each, using TRBV1-TRBV30 forward primers and a C-beta reverse primer. Each CDR3 protein gets one entry after TCRdb re-called the multiplex PCR reads with MiXCR. This table has almost 200,000 distinct CDR3 sequences, less than 75% appearing once. Blood RNA originated from unsorted whole blood, with germline DNA additionally extracted. The source material was peripheral blood. The receptors originated from a woman aged 55-70 years with primary liver carcinoma and hepatitis B virus infection.

Notes on this clonotype: A read error may be the cause here, since a much bigger clone is one base away. V and J are TRBV6-6 and TRBJ1-1, with D tentatively TRBD1 (5 bases). The CDR3 sequence is 15 residues long. V was trimmed by 6 bases and J by 1 base, leaving 15 bases between them. Germline V gene sequence: CDR1 MNHNY, CDR2 SVGAGI (reference sequence). As DNA, the CDR3 is TGTGCCAGCAGACGGAGACAGTGGCCGAACACTGAAGCTTTCTTT. Encoded protein: CASRRRQWPNTEAFF.

With respect to this clonotype: The conserved phenylalanine or tryptophan normally closing the CDR3 is absent here, so this likely arose from a read error. No DNA is shown, since the ends of the CDR3 on it are uncertain; the CDR3 is the one TCRdb lists. CDR3 loop: CSVEKSQGDRDYGYAI. The J gene is TRBJ1-2, the V gene TRBV29-1; whether TRBD1, the table's D call, matches the DNA was not checked. The CDR3 numbers 16 amino acids, ends counted. Germline V lookup: CDR1 SQVTM, CDR2 ANQGSEA.

A word on this clonotype: This may be a read error, as it is one base from a much larger clone. The genes are TRBV6-1 and TRBJ1-2; TRBD1 matches 10 bases. The CDR3 is 15 residues long. From germline, CDR1 is MNHNS and CDR2 SASEGT. V lost 4 bases to trimming and J lost 4 bases; unmatched junction nucleotides: 6. The CDR3 sequence is CASSAWTGGSYGYTF. CDR3 DNA sequence: TGTGCCAGCAGTGCCTGGACAGGGGGTTCCTATGGCTACACCTTC.